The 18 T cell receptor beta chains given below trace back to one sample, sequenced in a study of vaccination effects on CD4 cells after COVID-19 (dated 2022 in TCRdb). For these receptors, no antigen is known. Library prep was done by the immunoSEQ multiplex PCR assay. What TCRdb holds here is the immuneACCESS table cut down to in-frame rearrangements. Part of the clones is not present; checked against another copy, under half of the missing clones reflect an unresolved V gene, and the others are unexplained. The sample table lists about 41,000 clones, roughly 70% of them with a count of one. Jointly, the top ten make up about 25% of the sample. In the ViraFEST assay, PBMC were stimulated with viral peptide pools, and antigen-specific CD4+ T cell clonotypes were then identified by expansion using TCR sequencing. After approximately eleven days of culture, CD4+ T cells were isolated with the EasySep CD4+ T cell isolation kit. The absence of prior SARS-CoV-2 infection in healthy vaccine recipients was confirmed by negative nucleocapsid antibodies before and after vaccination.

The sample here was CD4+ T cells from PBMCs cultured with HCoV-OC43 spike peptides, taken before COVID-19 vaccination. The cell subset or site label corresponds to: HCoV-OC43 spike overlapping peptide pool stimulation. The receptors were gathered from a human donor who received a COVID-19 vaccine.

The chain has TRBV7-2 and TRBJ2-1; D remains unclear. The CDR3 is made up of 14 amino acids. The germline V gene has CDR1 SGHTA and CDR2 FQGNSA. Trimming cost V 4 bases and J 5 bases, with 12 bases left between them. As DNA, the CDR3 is TGTGCCAGCAGCTCCCCAGGCCATCACAATGAGCAGTTCTTC. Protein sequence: CASSSPGHHNEQFF.

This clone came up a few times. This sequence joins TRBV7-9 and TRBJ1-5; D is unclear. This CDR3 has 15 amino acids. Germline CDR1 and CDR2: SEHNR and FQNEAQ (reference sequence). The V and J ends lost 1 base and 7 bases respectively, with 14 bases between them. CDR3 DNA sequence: TGTGCCAGCAGCTTAGGTGGAAGGCGAGGGCAGCCCCAGCATTTT. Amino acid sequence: CASSLGGRRGQPQHF.

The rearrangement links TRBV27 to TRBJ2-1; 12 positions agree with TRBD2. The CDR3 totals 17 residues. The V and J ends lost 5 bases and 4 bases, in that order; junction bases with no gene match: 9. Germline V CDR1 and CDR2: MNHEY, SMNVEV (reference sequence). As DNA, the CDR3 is TGTGCCAGCAGTAGACTAGCGGGAGCCTCGGGGTACAATGAGCAGTTCTTC. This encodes CASSRLAGASGYNEQFF.

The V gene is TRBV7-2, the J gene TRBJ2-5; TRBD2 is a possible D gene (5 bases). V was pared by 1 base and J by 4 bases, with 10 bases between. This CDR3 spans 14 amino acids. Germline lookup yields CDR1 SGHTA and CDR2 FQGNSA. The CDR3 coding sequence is TGTGCCAGCAGCTTAGTAGGTGGAGGAGAGACCCAGTACTTC. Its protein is CASSLVGGGETQYF. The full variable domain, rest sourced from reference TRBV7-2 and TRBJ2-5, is GAGVSQSPSNKVTEKGKDVELRCDPISGHTALYWYRQSLGQGLEFLIYFQGNSAPDKSGLPSDRFSAERTGGSVSTLTIQRTQQEDSAVYLCASSLVGGGETQYFGPGTRLLVL.

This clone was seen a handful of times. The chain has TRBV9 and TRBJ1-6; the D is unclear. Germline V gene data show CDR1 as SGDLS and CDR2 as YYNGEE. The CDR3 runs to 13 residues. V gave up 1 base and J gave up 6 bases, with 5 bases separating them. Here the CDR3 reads CASSVSVNSPLHF. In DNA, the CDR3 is TGTGCCAGCAGCGTAAGTGTTAATTCACCCCTCCACTTT.

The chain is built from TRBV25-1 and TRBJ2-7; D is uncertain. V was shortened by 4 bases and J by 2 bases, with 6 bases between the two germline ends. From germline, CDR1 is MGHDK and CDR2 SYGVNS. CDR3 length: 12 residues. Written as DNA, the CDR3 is TGTGCCAGCAGTGTAGGAGCCTACGAGCAGTACTTC. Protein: CASSVGAYEQYF.

Here the CDR3 reads CASRRQGSGNTIYF. CDR3 sequence (DNA): TGTGCCAGCAGACGGCAAGGCAGTGGAAACACCATATATTTT. The chain joins TRBV2 to TRBJ1-3, with no clear D. CDR1 and CDR2 from the germline V gene are SNHLY and FYNNEI. Trimming removed 6 bases from V and 3 bases from J, with 12 bases in between. CDR3 length equals 14 residues.

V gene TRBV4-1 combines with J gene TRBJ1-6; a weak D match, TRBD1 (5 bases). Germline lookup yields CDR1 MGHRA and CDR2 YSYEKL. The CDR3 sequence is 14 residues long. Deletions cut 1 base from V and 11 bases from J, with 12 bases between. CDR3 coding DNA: TGCGCCAGCAGCCAAGCCGGGGGGGTAGCACCCCTCCACTTT. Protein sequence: CASSQAGGVAPLHF.

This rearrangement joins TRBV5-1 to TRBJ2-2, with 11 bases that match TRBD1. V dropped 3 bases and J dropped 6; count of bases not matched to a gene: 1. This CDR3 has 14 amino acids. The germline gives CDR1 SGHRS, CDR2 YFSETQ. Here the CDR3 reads CASSSGQGAGELFF. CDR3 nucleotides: TGCGCCAGCAGCTCGGGACAGGGGGCCGGGGAGCTGTTTTTT.

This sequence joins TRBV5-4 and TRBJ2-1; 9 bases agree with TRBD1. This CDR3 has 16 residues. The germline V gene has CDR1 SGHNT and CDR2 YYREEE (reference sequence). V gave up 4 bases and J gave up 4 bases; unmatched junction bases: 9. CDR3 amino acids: CASSHLDRGAYNEQFF. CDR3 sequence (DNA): TGTGCCAGCAGCCACCTCGACAGGGGGGCTTACAATGAGCAGTTCTTC.

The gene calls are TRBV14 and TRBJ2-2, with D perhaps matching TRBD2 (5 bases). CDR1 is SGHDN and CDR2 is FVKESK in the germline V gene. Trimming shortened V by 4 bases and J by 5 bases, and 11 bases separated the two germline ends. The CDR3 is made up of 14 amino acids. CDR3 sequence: CASSPGGWTGELFF. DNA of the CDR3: TGTGCCAGCAGCCCAGGAGGATGGACCGGGGAGCTGTTTTTT.

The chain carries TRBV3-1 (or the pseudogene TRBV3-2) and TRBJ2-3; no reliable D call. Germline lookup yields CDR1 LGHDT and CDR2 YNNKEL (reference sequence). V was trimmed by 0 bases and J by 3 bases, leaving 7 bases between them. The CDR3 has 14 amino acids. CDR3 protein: CASSQEGVTDTQYF. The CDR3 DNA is TGTGCCAGCAGCCAAGAGGGCGTGACAGATACGCAGTATTTT.

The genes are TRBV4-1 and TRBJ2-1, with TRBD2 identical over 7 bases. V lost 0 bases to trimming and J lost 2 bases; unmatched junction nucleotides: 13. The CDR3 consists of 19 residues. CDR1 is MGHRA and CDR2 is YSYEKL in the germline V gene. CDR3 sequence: CASSQEFSAGVPPYNEQFF. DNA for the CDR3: TGCGCCAGCAGCCAAGAATTTTCGGCGGGAGTCCCCCCCTACAATGAGCAGTTCTTC.

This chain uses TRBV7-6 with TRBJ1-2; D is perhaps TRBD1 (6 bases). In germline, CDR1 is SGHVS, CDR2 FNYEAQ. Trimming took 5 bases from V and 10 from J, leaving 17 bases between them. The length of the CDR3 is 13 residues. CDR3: CASSPWGGQSYTF. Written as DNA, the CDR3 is TGTGCCAGCAGCCCTTGGGGGGGGCAGTCCTACACCTTC.

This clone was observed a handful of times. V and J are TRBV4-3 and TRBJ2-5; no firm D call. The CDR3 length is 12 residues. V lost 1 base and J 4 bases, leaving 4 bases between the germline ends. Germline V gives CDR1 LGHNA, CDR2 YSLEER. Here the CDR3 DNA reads TGCGCCAGCAGCCAAGGTAGAGAGACCCAGTACTTC. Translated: CASSQGRETQYF.

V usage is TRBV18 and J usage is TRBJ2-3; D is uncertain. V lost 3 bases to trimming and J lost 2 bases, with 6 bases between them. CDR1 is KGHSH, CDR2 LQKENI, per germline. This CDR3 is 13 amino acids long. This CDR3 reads CASSPRNTDTQYF. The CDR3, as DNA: TGTGCCAGCTCACCGCGGAACACAGATACGCAGTATTTT.

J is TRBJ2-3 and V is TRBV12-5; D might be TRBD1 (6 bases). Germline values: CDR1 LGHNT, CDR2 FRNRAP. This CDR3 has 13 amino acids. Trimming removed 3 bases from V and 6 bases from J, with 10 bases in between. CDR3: CASGFSGADTQYF. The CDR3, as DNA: TGTGCTAGTGGTTTTTCAGGGGCCGATACGCAGTATTTT.

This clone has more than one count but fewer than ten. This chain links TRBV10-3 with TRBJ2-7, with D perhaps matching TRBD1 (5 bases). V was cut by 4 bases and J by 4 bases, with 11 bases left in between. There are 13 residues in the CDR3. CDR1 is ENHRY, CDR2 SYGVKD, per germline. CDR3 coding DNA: TGTGCCATCAGTGGACAGTCCGAGTACGAGCAGTACTTC. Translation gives CAISGQSEYEQYF.